This T cell receptor (beta chain) was profiled in a study of blood T cell repertoires in COVID-19. Study context: Acute and convalescent COVID-19 specimens originated in the United States, Italy and Spain.

The data were produced by immunoSEQ multiplex PCR, yet TCRdb's version contains in-frame clones alone and is incomplete. The sample has 150,000 to 200,000 clones, around 84% seen once. V was pared by 9 bases and J by 3 bases, with 12 bases between. The CDR3 length is 13 residues. Looked up from germline, CDR1 is SNHLY and CDR2 is FYNNEI. This chain uses TRBV2 with TRBJ1-3, with TRBD1 as a possible D gene (6 bases). This receptor was taken from a man aged 25 to 40 with active or convalescent COVID-19. The sequenced sample consisted of peripheral blood. The chain's CDR3 is CASRGTGGNTIYF. CDR3 nucleotides: TGTGCCAGTAGGGGGACCGGTGGAAACACCATATATTTT.